This T cell receptor beta chain was sequenced for a study of blood T cell repertoires in COVID-19. Whole-study context: Sites in the United States, Italy and Spain provided acute and convalescent COVID-19 samples.

Profiling relied on immunoSEQ multiplex PCR, and the TCRdb table lists in-frame clones only, not all of them. This sample has under 200,000 clones, with about four fifths found just once. This CDR3 is built from 13 residues. In germline, CDR1 is SQVTM, CDR2 ANQGSEA. Trimming removed 7 bases at V and 1 base at J, with 12 bases between. This chain joins TRBV29-1 and TRBJ2-3; TRBD1 might be the D (7 bases). The origin of this receptor is a woman aged 55-69 years who had recovered from COVID-19. The sequencing input was PBMCs or T cells enriched from blood (not recorded which). The CDR3, as DNA: TGCAGCGGGGGGGACAGTCGCACAGATACGCAGTATTTT. This translates into CSGGDSRTDTQYF.